One sample yielded the 27 T cell receptor beta chains listed below, sequenced in a study of T cells in Graves' hyperthyroidism and ophthalmopathy. There were TCR beta CDR3 regions amplified from RNA transcripts. HTBI primers were used for first-round RT-PCR of the TCR CDR3. Using its own MiXCR run on the multiplex PCR reads, TCRdb lists one record per CDR3 protein. The sample carries some 350,000 distinct CDR3 sequences, approximately 25% recorded once. Sequencing was performed on blood. Receptors originate from a man aged 50 to 59 with Graves' hyperthyroidism.

This clonotype has at least ten counts. The V call is TRBV6-1, the J call TRBJ2-7, with 11 positions matching TRBD1. The ends lost 5 bases at V and 1 base at J; junction bases unmatched: 10. This CDR3 comprises 17 residues. The V gene's germline CDR1 is MNHNS and CDR2 SASEGT. The chain's CDR3 is CASSIRDRGGSSYEQYF. CDR3 nucleotide sequence: TGTGCCAGCAGTATCCGGGACAGGGGGGGATCGTCCTACGAGCAGTACTTC.

V usage is TRBV12-3 or TRBV12-4 and J usage is TRBJ2-3; 9 bases map to TRBD1. There are 15 residues in the CDR3. With V trimmed by 3 bases and J by 1 base, 2 bases remained unmatched. CDR3 nucleotides: TGTGCCAGCAGTTTGTGGACAGGGGGCACAGATACGCAGTATTTT. Translation gives CASSLWTGGTDTQYF.

This chain connects TRBV11-3 to TRBJ2-2; D might be TRBD2 (6 bases). CDR3 size: 14 residues. Germline assignment: CDR1 SGHNT and CDR2 YENEEA. Trimming stripped 3 bases from V and 5 bases from J, with 10 bases between. The CDR3 sequence: CASSLIRGTGELFF. CDR3 bases: TGTGCCAGCAGCTTGATACGGGGGACCGGGGAGCTGTTTTTT.

A few counts support this clonotype. The gene calls are TRBV9 and TRBJ2-3, with D uncertain. Trimming removed 0 bases at V and 0 bases at J, with 5 bases between. The CDR3 has 14 amino acids. Per germline, CDR1 SGDLS and CDR2 YYNGEE. The CDR3 loop reads CASSVVPSTDTQYF. In DNA, the CDR3 is TGTGCCAGCAGCGTAGTACCTAGCACAGATACGCAGTATTTT.

The gene calls are TRBV11-3 and TRBJ2-2, with D tentatively TRBD1 (6 bases). The V end lost 1 base, the J end lost 2 bases, and 8 bases lay between the germline ends. The CDR3 extends over 15 amino acids. Germline CDR1 SGHNT, CDR2 YENEEA. The CDR3 bases are TGTGCCAGCAGCTTAGGACAGGCAAACACCGGGGAGCTGTTTTTT. Translating it yields CASSLGQANTGELFF.

This clonotype was picked up one time. The chain uses TRBV6-2 or TRBV6-3 and TRBJ2-1; 13 nucleotides agree with TRBD2. The V and J ends lost 2 bases and 15 bases, in that order; junction bases with no gene match: 7. Per the germline V gene, CDR1 is MNHEY and CDR2 is SVGEGT. This CDR3 spans 14 amino acids. The chain's CDR3 is CASSYATSGRAPFF. The CDR3 DNA is TGTGCCAGCAGTTACGCCACTAGCGGGAGGGCCCCGTTCTTC.

This clonotype has more than one count but fewer than ten. This rearrangement joins TRBV13 to TRBJ1-1; D not resolved. This CDR3 has 15 residues. Trimming left V 4 bases short and J 0 bases short, with 12 bases between. CDR1 is PRHDT, CDR2 FYEKMQ, per germline (reference sequence). The CDR3 reads CASSSFTYMNTEAFF. DNA for the CDR3: TGTGCCAGCAGCTCTTTCACATACATGAACACTGAAGCTTTCTTT.

This clonotype was seen only a few times. The rearrangement links TRBV24-1 to TRBJ2-1; 12 nucleotides agree with TRBD2. Germline CDR1 is KGHDR and CDR2 is SFDVKD. J gave up 5 bases and V 3 bases, and 1 base lay outside the gene matches. The CDR3 covers 15 residues. The CDR3 spells CATSDRTSGDNEQFF. CDR3 in DNA: TGTGCCACCAGTGATAGGACTAGCGGGGACAATGAGCAGTTCTTC.

The chain combines TRBV20-1 with TRBJ1-2; possible D gene TRBD1, 5 bases. Trimming removed 0 bases from V and 7 bases from J, with 12 bases in between. This CDR3 spans 13 amino acids. CDR1 DFQATT and CDR2 SNEGSKA come from the germline V gene (reference sequence). As DNA, the CDR3 is TGCAGTGCTAGAGATGTAACAGGTGCTGGCTACACCTTC. Translated: CSARDVTGAGYTF.

The sample holds many counts of this clonotype. This chain uses TRBV2 with TRBJ2-1; 7 nucleotides align to TRBD1. The V gene's germline CDR1 is SNHLY and CDR2 FYNNEI. Trimming took 6 bases from V and 5 from J; bases not matched to a gene: 4. The CDR3 length is 13 residues. The CDR3 DNA reads TGTGCCAGCAGGGCAGACAGGGACAATGAGCAGTTCTTC. It translates to CASRADRDNEQFF.

This clonotype was recorded at least ten times. This sequence joins TRBV7-9 and TRBJ2-7, with a weak D call TRBD2 (5 bases). This CDR3 has 14 amino acids. The germline V gene encodes CDR1 SEHNR and CDR2 FQNEAQ (reference sequence). Between the trimmed V and J ends, which lost 1 base and 0 bases, there was a span of 7 bases. The CDR3: CASSLGRVSYEQYF. CDR3 coding DNA: TGTGCCAGCAGCTTAGGGCGGGTCTCCTACGAGCAGTACTTC.

This clonotype was counted only a few times. The rearrangement uses TRBV20-1 and TRBJ2-1; tentatively, D is TRBD2 (6 bases). There are 15 residues in the CDR3. Trimming pared 2 bases from V and 6 bases from J, leaving 17 bases between. Germline-derived CDR1 and CDR2 are DFQATT and SNEGSKA (reference sequence). Here the CDR3 DNA reads TGCAGTGCTAGACCTTCGACTAGGGTCGGCAATGAGCAGTTCTTC. Protein sequence: CSARPSTRVGNEQFF.

V and J are TRBV11-2 and TRBJ2-2; D remains unclear. In germline, CDR1 is SGHAT, CDR2 FQNNGV. Trimming took 5 bases from V and 6 from J, leaving 13 bases between them. The CDR3 is 14 residues long. The CDR3 loop is CASSPSGWSGELFF. The CDR3, as DNA: TGTGCCAGCAGCCCCTCTGGTTGGTCCGGGGAGCTGTTTTTT.

This clonotype was found many times. V is TRBV12-5 and J is TRBJ2-3, with D uncertain. Germline V gives CDR1 LGHNT, CDR2 FRNRAP. The CDR3 is 13 residues long. V was cut by 6 bases and J by 2 bases, with 9 bases left in between. This chain's CDR3 is CASGPGPTDTQYF. The CDR3 DNA sequence: TGTGCTAGTGGCCCGGGCCCCACAGATACGCAGTATTTT.

The chain uses TRBV27 and TRBJ2-1, with TRBD2 matching 8 bases. The CDR3 has 16 residues. CDR1 MNHEY and CDR2 SMNVEV come from the germline V gene (reference sequence). Trimming took 4 bases from V and 7 from J; bases not matched to a gene: 12. CDR3 sequence (DNA): TGTGCCAGCAGTTCCCTAGGGGCGGGAGGCCGGAATGAGCAGTTCTTC. Residues: CASSSLGAGGRNEQFF.

J is TRBJ1-5 and V is TRBV6-1, with D possibly being TRBD1 (5 bases). In germline, CDR1 is MNHNS, CDR2 SASEGT. Between the trimmed V and J ends, which lost 5 bases and 4 bases, there was a span of 12 bases. The CDR3 loop spans 14 amino acids. The CDR3 DNA reads as TGTGCCAGCAGTACCGGGACCTCAAATCAGCCCCAGCATTTT. Its protein is CASSTGTSNQPQHF.

A few counts support this clonotype. The chain combines TRBV12-3 or TRBV12-4 with TRBJ1-1; D is unresolved. Between the trimmed V and J ends, which lost 3 bases and 6 bases, there was a span of 17 bases. The CDR3 runs to 15 residues. The CDR3 DNA sequence: TGTGCCAGCAGTTTCTCTTCAGGTGGACGACCTGAAGCTTTCTTT. Encoded protein: CASSFSSGGRPEAFF.

This clonotype was detected many times. The CDR3 ends on some other residue instead of the conserved phenylalanine or tryptophan, so this is likely a read error. The V call is TRBV11-1, the J call TRBJ2-5, with 7 bases identical to TRBD1. J lost 2 bases, V lost 2 bases, and 8 bases had no gene match. Germline V lookup: CDR1 SGHAT, CDR2 FQDESV (reference sequence). This CDR3 region has 16 residues. As DNA, the CDR3 is TGTGCCAGCAGCTTACTGGGACAGACGCGGCAAGAGACCCAGTACTTG. Protein product: CASSLLGQTRQETQYL.

A few counts support this clonotype. The chain has TRBV3-1 and TRBJ1-4; a possible D gene is TRBD1 (6 bases). V shed 2 bases and J shed 4 bases, with 11 bases lying between them. The CDR3 is 15 amino acids. CDR1 and CDR2 (germline): LGHDT, YNNKEL (reference sequence). The DNA of the CDR3 is TGTGCCAGCAGCCAAAATGGACAGAGTAATGAAAAACTGTTTTTT. This gives the protein CASSQNGQSNEKLFF.

This clonotype showed up just a few times. This chain uses TRBV12-3 or TRBV12-4 with TRBJ2-7, with TRBD1 as a possible D gene (5 bases). Trimming took 0 bases from V and 9 from J, leaving 12 bases between them. CDR3 size: 13 residues. The CDR3 here is CASSLAGIGAQYF. CDR3 DNA: TGTGCCAGCAGTTTAGCGGGAATAGGGGCGCAGTACTTC.

V is TRBV20-1 and J is TRBJ1-4; tentatively, D is TRBD1 (6 bases). Trimming removed 3 bases from V and 3 bases from J, with 14 bases in between. CDR3 length: 15 amino acids. CDR1 is DFQATT and CDR2 is SNEGSKA in the germline V gene (reference sequence). CDR3 protein: CSARKPGTPNEKLFF. Here the CDR3 DNA reads TGCAGTGCTAGGAAACCCGGGACACCTAATGAAAAACTGTTTTTT.

This clonotype was found a few times. The genes are TRBV12-3 or TRBV12-4 and TRBJ2-7; D might be TRBD1 (6 bases). This CDR3 is built from 13 residues. Trimming took 7 bases from V and 3 from J, leaving 13 bases between them. CDR3 coding DNA: TGTGCCAGCAACACAGGGTACGACTACGAGCAGTACTTC. Translating gives CASNTGYDYEQYF.

This clonotype was recorded many times. The chain links TRBV28 to TRBJ2-5; TRBD2 might be the D (5 bases). V gave up 8 bases and J gave up 5 bases, with 12 bases separating them. This CDR3 has 12 amino acids. Germline V lookup: CDR1 MDHEN, CDR2 SYDVKM. CDR3 nucleotides: TGTGCCAGCGGGAGATTAGGGGAGACCCAGTACTTC. This gives the protein CASGRLGETQYF.

This rearrangement joins TRBV6-1 to TRBJ1-6; 9 bases map to TRBD1. Germline V lookup: CDR1 MNHNS, CDR2 SASEGT. The CDR3 is 17 amino acids. J gave up 6 bases and V 3 bases, and 9 bases lay outside the gene matches. The CDR3 bases are TGTGCCAGCAGTGATCAACAGGGGGCTTGGGGTAATTCACCCCTCCACTTT. The encoded protein is CASSDQQGAWGNSPLHF.

The chain combines TRBV11-1 with TRBJ2-6, with D possibly matching TRBD1 (5 bases). Trimming removed 5 bases at V and 0 bases at J, with 8 bases between. The CDR3 is 15 residues long. Looked up from germline, CDR1 is SGHAT and CDR2 is FQDESV (reference sequence). This chain's CDR3 is CASSVDSSGANVLTF. The CDR3 DNA follows: TGTGCCAGCAGCGTTGACAGCTCTGGGGCCAACGTCCTGACTTTC.

This clonotype was seen more than once but under ten times. V gene TRBV7-2 combines with J gene TRBJ2-7; TRBD2 matches 7 bases. CDR1 is SGHTA, CDR2 FQGNSA, per germline. The CDR3 sequence is 13 residues long. The junction had 3 bases not matched to a gene; V was cut back by 4 bases and J by 3 bases. In nucleotides, the CDR3 is TGTGCCAGCAGCTGGGGGACTATCTACGAGCAGTACTTC. This codes for CASSWGTIYEQYF.

This clonotype was seen a single time. J is TRBJ2-2 and V is TRBV7-9; 7 bases match TRBD2. There are 15 residues in the CDR3. Germline V gene lookup returns CDR1 SEHNR and CDR2 FQNEAQ (reference sequence). Trimming at V came to 10 bases and at J to 4 bases, leaving 12 bases not matched to a gene. CDR3 in amino acids: CATHRGVTTTGELFF. The CDR3 coding sequence is TGTGCCACCCACCGGGGGGTGACGACCACCGGGGAGCTGTTTTTT. The whole variable domain, filled in from reference TRBV7-9 and TRBJ2-2, reads DTGVSQNPRHKITKRGQNVTFRCDPISEHNRLYWYRQTLGQGPEFLTYFQNEAQLEKSRLLSDRFSAERPKGSFSTLEIQRTEQGDSAMYLCATHRGVTTTGELFFGEGSRLTVL.